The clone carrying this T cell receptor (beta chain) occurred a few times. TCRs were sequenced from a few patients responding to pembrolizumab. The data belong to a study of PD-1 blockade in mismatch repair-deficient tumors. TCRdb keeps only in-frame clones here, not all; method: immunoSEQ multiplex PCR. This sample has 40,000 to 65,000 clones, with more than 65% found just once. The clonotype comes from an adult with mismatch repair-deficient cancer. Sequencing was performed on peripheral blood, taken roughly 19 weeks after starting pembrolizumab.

CDR3 DNA sequence: TGTGCCAGCTACGGCGCTCGGTACTTC. Protein product: CASYGARYF. The chain joins TRBV18 to TRBJ2-7, with D hard to call. The germline V gene encodes CDR1 KGHSH and CDR2 LQKENI. V lost 7 bases and J lost 12, with 10 bases in between. The CDR3 loop spans 9 amino acids.